The clone carrying this T cell receptor beta chain was seen once. The CDR3 runs 15 residues. CDR1 is ENHRY and CDR2 is SYGVKD in the germline V gene. The J segment lost 4 bases and the V segment lost 2 bases, leaving 6 bases of the junction unmatched. This sample was taken from a study of T cell changes during pregnancy in multiple sclerosis. Repertoires were generated with immunoSEQ multiplex PCR, while TCRdb's copy carries only in-frame clones and drops some. This sample has 56,000 or so clones; just over 90% occur once, and the top ten carry more than 2%. The receptor was isolated from a female donor in good health, enrolled as a control in a pregnancy study. Sample: peripheral blood, taken in the first trimester of pregnancy. The rearrangement uses TRBV10-3 and TRBJ1-2, with 8 bases lining up with TRBD1. CDR3 nucleotide sequence: TGTGCCATCAGTGAGGCAGGGGGCGGATTCTATGGCTACACCTTC. Encoded protein: CAISEAGGGFYGYTF.